Each of the 8 T cell receptor beta chains below was sequenced from the same sample in a study of STAT5B mutations in CD4+ large granular lymphocyte leukemia. Measured with immunoSEQ multiplex PCR; TCRdb has only the in-frame clones, and not every one. The sample shows some 34,000 clones, about three quarters of them seen only once. The specimen was CD4+ T cells from blood buffy coats. These receptors all stem from a human donor in good health.

V usage is TRBV2 and J usage is TRBJ2-5; 12 positions agree with TRBD1. The V and J ends lost 5 bases and 5 bases, in that order; junction bases with no gene match: 6. Germline CDR1 and CDR2: SNHLY and FYNNEI. This CDR3 is built from 15 residues. CDR3 residues: CASSRDRGLRETQYF. The CDR3 nucleotides are TGTGCCAGCAGTAGGGACAGGGGGCTGCGGGAGACCCAGTACTTC.

This rearrangement joins TRBV10-1 to TRBJ1-1; unclear D gene. The CDR3 runs 14 residues. Looked up from germline, CDR1 is WNHNN and CDR2 is SYGVQD (reference sequence). V shed 1 base and J shed 6 bases, with 12 bases lying between them. The chain's CDR3 is CASSEWTSDAEAFF. Written as DNA, the CDR3 is TGCGCCAGCAGTGAGTGGACCTCGGACGCTGAAGCTTTCTTT.

This clone was detected once. The gene calls are TRBV9 and TRBJ2-2, with D unclear. Germline V CDR1 and CDR2: SGDLS, YYNGEE. The CDR3 extends over 13 amino acids. Trimming left V 1 base short and J 5 bases short, with 6 bases between. The CDR3 DNA is TGTGCCAGCAGCGTACTAGGTACCGGGGAGCTGTTTTTT. Its protein product is CASSVLGTGELFF.

The V and J genes are TRBV2 and TRBJ1-2; D is perhaps TRBD1 (5 bases). CDR3 length: 17 residues. Germline CDR1 and CDR2: SNHLY and FYNNEI. Trimming removed 4 bases at V and 3 bases at J, with 21 bases between. The chain's CDR3 is CASSGSIPGREDYGYTF. In nucleotides, the CDR3 is TGTGCCAGCAGTGGTTCGATCCCGGGACGGGAAGACTATGGCTACACCTTC.

The chain links TRBV30 to TRBJ2-5; D possibly matches TRBD1 or TRBD2 (7 bases each). V was shortened by 2 bases and J by 4 bases, with 14 bases between the two germline ends. Per germline, CDR1 GTSNPN and CDR2 SVGIG (reference sequence). CDR3 size: 14 residues. CDR3 sequence reads: CAWSITRGGETQYF. Here the CDR3 DNA reads TGTGCCTGGAGTATAACCAGGGGGGGAGAGACCCAGTACTTC.

The chain employs TRBV29-1 and TRBJ1-1; the D is unclear. CDR3 length: 14 amino acids. Deletions cut 6 bases from V and 1 base from J, with 15 bases between. Germline V gives CDR1 SQVTM, CDR2 ANQGSEA. This CDR3 reads CSVLGHGTNTEAFF. In DNA, the CDR3 is TGCAGCGTCCTAGGCCACGGAACGAACACTGAAGCTTTCTTT.

The gene calls are TRBV5-4 and TRBJ2-5; D gene ambiguous. Trimming took 4 bases from V and 4 from J, leaving 11 bases between them. The CDR3 contains 13 residues. Germline values: CDR1 SGHNT, CDR2 YYREEE (reference sequence). CDR3 nucleotides: TGTGCCAGCAGCCCCAGTCTTGGAGAGACCCAGTACTTC. Translation: CASSPSLGETQYF.

CDR3 protein: CASSPELGSTYEQYF. The CDR3 nucleotides read TGTGCCAGCAGCCCGGAGCTGGGGTCAACATACGAGCAGTACTTC. J is TRBJ2-7 and V is TRBV6-5; D unresolved. The germline CDR1 and CDR2 sequences are MNHEY and SVGAGI. V lost 6 bases, J lost 4 bases, and 19 bases lay in between. CDR3 length: 15 amino acids.